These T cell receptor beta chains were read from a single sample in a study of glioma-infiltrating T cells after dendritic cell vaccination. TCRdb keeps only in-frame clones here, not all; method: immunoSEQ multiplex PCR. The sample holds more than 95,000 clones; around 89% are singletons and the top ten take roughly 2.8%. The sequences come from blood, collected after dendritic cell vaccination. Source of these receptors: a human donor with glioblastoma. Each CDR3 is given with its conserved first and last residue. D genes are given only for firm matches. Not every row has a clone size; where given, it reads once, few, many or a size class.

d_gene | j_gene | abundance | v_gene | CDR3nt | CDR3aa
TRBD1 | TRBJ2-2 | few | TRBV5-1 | TGCGCCAGCAGCTCGGGACAGGGGAACACCGGGGAGCTGTTTTTT | CASSSGQGNTGELFF
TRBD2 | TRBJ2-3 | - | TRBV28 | TGTGCCAGCAGTCCCCAGGGGGGGGGCGCGGGAGGGCTGACAGATACGCAGTATTTT | CASSPQGGGAGGLTDTQYF
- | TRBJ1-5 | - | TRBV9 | TGTGCCAGCAGCCCCCACGGTAGCAATCAGCCCCAGCATTTT | CASSPHGSNQPQHF
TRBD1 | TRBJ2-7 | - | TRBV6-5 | TGTGCCAGCCGTAGACAGGGGGCCTACGAGCAGTACTTC | CASRRQGAYEQYF
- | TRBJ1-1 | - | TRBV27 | TGTGCCAGCAGTTTATTAGCAGGGATCACTGAAGCTTTCTTT | CASSLLAGITEAFF
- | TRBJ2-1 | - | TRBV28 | TGTGCCAGCAGTGAGTCGACTAGTCTCTCCTACAATGAGCAGTTCTTC | CASSESTSLSYNEQFF
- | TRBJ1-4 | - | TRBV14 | TGTGCCAGCACCCCAGGCCGGACAAATAATGAAAAACTGTTTTTT | CASTPGRTNNEKLFF
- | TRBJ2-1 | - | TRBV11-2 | TGTGCCAGCAGCTTAGCACTAGCCCCGTTCTTC | CASSLALAPFF
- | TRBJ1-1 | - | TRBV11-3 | TGTGCCAGCAGCTTATACGGTGGGGGGGCGGTGAACACTGAAGCTTTCTTT | CASSLYGGGAVNTEAFF
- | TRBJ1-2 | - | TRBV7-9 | TGTGCCAGCGGCCCGAACAGGCCAAACTATGGCTACACCTTC | CASGPNRPNYGYTF
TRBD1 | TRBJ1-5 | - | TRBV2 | TGTGCCAGCAGGACAGGGGGGAATCAGCCCCAGCATTTT | CASRTGGNQPQHF
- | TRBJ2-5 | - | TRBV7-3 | TGTGCCAGCAGCTTGGAGGGTGAAGAGACCCAGTACTTC | CASSLEGEETQYF
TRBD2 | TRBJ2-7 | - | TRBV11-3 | TGTGCCAGCAGCCCTCCAGCGGGGGAGCAGTACTTC | CASSPPAGEQYF
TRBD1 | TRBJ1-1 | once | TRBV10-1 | TGCGCCAGCAGTGCCGGGACAGGGAACACTGAAGCTTTCTTT | CASSAGTGNTEAFF
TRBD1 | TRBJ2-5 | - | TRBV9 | TGTGCCAGCAGCTTTCGGACAGGGTTGGGGGAGACCCAGTACTTC | CASSFRTGLGETQYF
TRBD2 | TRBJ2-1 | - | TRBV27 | TGTGCCAGCACTACATGGGGACTAGCGGACAATGAGCAGTTCTTC | CASTTWGLADNEQFF
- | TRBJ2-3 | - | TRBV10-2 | TGCGCCAGCAGCTCCGGGACTAGCACAGATACGCAGTATTTT | CASSSGTSTDTQYF
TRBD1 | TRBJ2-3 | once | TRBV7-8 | TGTGCCAGCAGCTTGGGGACAGTAAGGAGCACAGATACGCAGTATTTT | CASSLGTVRSTDTQYF
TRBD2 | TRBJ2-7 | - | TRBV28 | TGTGCCAGCAGTTCGGTAGCGGGGGGGCTTTACTCCTACGAGCAATACTTC | CASSSVAGGLYSYEQYF
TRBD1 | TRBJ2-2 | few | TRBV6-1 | TGTGCCAGCAGTGAATTTAGGGGGCGCTTCTTCGGGGAGCTGTTTTTT | CASSEFRGRFFGELFF
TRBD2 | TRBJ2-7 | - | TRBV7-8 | TGTGCCAGCAGTCGGCGGGGGAACGAGCAGTACTTC | CASSRRGNEQYF
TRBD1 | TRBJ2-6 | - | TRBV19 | TGTGCCAGTACCGCGGACAGGGTTTCTGGGGCCAACGTCCTGACTTTC | CASTADRVSGANVLTF
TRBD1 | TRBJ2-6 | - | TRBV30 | TGTGCCTGGAGTGTATATAAGGGGGCCTTGGTTTTTGGGGCCAACGTCCTGACTTTC | CAWSVYKGALVFGANVLTF
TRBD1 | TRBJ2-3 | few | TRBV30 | TGTGCCTCGGGACAGACCACAGATACGCAGTATTTT | CASGQTTDTQYF
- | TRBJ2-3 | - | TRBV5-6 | TGTGCCAGCAGCTTGACCGGGGCAGATACGCAGTATTTT | CASSLTGADTQYF
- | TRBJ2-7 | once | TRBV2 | TGTGCCAGCAGGTCTGAGGGCTACGAGCAGTACTTC | CASRSEGYEQYF
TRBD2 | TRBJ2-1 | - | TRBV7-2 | TGTGCCAGCAGCTTAATTATCGGTTGGGGGGGGGTTCAGTTCTTC | CASSLIIGWGGVQFF
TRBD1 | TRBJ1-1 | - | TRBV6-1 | TGTGCCAGCATAGGACAGGTGGTCACTGAAGCTTTCTTT | CASIGQVVTEAFF
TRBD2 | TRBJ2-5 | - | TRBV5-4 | TGTGCCACCAAAATAGCGGGGCGCCACTCACAAGAGACCCAGTACTTC | CATKIAGRHSQETQYF
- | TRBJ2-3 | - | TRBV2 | TGTGCCAGCAGCGCCAAGGGGCAGTCGTCGGATACGCAGTATTTT | CASSAKGQSSDTQYF